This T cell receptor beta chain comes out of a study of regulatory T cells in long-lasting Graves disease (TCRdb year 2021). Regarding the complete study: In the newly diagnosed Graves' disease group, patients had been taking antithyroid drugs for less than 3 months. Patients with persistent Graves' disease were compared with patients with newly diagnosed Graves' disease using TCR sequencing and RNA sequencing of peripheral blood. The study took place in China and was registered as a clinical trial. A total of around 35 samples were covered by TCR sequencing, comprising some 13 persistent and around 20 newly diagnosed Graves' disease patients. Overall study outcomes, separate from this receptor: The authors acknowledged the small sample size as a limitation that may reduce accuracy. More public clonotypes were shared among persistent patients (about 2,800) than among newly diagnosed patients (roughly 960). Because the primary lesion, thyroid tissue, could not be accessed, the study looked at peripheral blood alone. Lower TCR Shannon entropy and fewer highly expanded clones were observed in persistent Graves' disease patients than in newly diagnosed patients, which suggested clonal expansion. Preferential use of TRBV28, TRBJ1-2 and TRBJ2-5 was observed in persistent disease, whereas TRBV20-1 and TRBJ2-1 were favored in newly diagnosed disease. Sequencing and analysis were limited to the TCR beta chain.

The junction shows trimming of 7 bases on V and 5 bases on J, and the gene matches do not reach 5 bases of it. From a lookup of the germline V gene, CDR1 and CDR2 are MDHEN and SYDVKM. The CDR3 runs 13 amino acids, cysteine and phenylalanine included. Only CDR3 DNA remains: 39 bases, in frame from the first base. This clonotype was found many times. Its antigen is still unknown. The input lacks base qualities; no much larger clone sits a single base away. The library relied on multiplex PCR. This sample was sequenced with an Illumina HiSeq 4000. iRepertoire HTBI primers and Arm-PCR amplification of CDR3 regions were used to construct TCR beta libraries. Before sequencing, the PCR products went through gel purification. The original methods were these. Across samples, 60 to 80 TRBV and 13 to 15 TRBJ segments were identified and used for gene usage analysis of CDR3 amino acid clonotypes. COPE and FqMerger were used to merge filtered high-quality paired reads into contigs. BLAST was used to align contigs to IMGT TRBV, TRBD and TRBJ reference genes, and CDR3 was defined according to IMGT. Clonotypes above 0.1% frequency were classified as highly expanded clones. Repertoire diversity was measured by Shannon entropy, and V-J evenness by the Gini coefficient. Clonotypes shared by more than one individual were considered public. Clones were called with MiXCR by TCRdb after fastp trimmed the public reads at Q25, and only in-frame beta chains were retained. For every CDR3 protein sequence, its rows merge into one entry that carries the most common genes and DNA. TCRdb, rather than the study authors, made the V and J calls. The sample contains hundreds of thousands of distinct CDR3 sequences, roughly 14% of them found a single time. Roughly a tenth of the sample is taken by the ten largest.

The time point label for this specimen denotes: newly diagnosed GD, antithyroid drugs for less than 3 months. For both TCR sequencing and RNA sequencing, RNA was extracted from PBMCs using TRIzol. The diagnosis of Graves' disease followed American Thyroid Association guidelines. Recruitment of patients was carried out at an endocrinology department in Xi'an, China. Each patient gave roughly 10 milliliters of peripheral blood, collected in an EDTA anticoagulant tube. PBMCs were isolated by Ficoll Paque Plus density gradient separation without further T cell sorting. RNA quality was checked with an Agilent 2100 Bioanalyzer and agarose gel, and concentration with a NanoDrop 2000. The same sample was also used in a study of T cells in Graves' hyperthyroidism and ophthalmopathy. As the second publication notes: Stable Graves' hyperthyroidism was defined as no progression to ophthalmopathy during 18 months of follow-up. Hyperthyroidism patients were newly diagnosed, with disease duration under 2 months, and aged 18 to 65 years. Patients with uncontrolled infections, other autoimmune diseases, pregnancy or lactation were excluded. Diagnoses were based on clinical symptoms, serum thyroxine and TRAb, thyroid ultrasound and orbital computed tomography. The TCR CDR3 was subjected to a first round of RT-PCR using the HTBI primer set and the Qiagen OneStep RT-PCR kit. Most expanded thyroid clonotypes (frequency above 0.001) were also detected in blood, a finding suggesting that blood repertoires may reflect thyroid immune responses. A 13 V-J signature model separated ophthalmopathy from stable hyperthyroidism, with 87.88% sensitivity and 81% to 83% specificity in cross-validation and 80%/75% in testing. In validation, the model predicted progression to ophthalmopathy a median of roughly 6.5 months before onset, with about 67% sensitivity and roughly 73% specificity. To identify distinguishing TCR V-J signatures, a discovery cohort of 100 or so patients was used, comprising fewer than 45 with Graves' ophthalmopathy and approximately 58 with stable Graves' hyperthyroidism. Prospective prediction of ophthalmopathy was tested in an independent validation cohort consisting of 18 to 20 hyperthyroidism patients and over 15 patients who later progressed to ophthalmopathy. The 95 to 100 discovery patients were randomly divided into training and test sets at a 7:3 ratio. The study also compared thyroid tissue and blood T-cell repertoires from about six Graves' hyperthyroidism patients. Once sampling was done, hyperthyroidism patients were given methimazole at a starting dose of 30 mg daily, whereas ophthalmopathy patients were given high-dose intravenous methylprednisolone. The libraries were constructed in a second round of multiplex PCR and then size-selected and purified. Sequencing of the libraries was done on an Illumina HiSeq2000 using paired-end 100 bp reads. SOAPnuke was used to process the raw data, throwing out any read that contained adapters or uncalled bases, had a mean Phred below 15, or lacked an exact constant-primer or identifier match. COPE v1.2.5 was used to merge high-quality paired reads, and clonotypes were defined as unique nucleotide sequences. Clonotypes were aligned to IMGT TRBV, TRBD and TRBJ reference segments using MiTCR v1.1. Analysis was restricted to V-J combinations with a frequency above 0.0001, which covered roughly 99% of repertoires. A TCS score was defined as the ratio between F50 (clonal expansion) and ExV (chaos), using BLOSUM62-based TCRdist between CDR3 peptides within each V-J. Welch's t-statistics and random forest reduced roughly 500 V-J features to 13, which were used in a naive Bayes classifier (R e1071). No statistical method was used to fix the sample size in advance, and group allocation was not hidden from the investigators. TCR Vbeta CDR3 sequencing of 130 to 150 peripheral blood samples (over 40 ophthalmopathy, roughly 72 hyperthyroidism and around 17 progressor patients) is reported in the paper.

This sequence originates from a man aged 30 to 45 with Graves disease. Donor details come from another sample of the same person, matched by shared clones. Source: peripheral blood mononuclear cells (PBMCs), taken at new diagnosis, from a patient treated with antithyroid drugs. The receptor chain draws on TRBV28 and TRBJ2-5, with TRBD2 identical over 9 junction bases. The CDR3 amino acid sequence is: CASTIAGAETQYF. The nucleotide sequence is TGTGCCAGCACCATAGCGGGAGCGGAGACCCAGTACTTC. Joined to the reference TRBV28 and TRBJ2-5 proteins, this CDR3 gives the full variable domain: DVKVTQSSRYLVKRTGEKVFLECVQDMDHENMFWYRQDPGLGLRLIYFSYDVKMKEKGDIPEGYSVSREKKERFSLILESASTNQTSMYLCASTIAGAETQYFGPGTRLLVL.